This passage covers 25 T cell receptor beta chains from one sample sequenced in a study of PD-L1 blockade in urothelial cancer. Time point given: peripheral blood 6 weeks after treatment start. Measured with immunoSEQ multiplex PCR; TCRdb has only the in-frame clones, and not every one. The sample carries approximately 18,000 clones, about 83% recorded once. The source was PBMCs, collected around atezolizumab (anti-PD-L1) treatment. These receptors all stem from a man aged 50 to 59 with urothelial cancer.

This clone showed up just a few times. The V gene is TRBV7-8, the J gene TRBJ2-1; weak D call: TRBD2 (6 bases). Germline V gene data show CDR1 as SGHVS and CDR2 as FQNEAQ. V lost 0 bases, J lost 9 bases, and 9 bases lay in between. The length of the CDR3 is 13 residues. Written as DNA, the CDR3 is TGTGCCAGCAGCTTAGCGGGAGGAGTTGAGCAGTTCTTC. It translates to CASSLAGGVEQFF. Variable domain in full (rest from reference TRBV7-8 and TRBJ2-1): GAGVSQSPRYKVAKRGQDVALRCDPISGHVSLFWYQQALGQGPEFLTYFQNEAQLDKSGLPSDRFFAERPEGSVSTLKIQRTQQEDSAVYLCASSLAGGVEQFFGPGTRLTVL.

The chain joins TRBV7-8 to TRBJ1-3; D is possibly TRBD1 (6 bases). The CDR3 length is 16 residues. Germline V gene data show CDR1 as SGHVS and CDR2 as FQNEAQ. V was shortened by 5 bases and J by 4 bases, with 18 bases between the two germline ends. The CDR3 DNA is TGTGCCAGCAGCCCCCTGGTGGGGGGGACAGGAAACACCATATATTTT. It translates to CASSPLVGGTGNTIYF.

The table lists this clone with a few counts. The chain employs TRBV6-4 and TRBJ2-3; the match to TRBD2 covers 8 bases. Per the germline V gene, CDR1 is MRHNA and CDR2 is SNTAGT. The CDR3 has 15 residues. V shed 0 bases and J 3 bases; nucleotides not matched to a gene: 2. CDR3 DNA: TGTGCCAGCAGTGACTCGAGCGGGGGAACAGATACGCAGTATTTT. This gives the protein CASSDSSGGTDTQYF.

J is TRBJ1-5 and V is TRBV29-1, with D tentatively TRBD1 (6 bases). The CDR3 loop spans 14 amino acids. Germline CDR1 reads SQVTM; CDR2 reads ANQGSEA. The V and J ends lost 5 bases and 2 bases respectively, with 13 bases between them. CDR3 DNA: TGCAGCGTTCGGGGGGCTAGCGGCAATCAGCCCCAGCATTTT. Translation gives CSVRGASGNQPQHF.

V usage is TRBV6-5 and J usage is TRBJ1-2, with D unclear. V dropped 0 bases and J dropped 4 bases, with 9 bases sitting between them. CDR1 is MNHEY, CDR2 SVGAGI, per germline. The CDR3 covers 14 residues. The DNA of the CDR3 is TGTGCCAGCAGTTACTCGAGGGATAGCTATGGCTACACCTTC. Translation: CASSYSRDSYGYTF.

The J gene is TRBJ1-4, the V gene TRBV6-5, with 9 bases matching TRBD1. V lost 6 bases and J lost 3; bases outside the gene matches: 2. This CDR3 has 14 residues. Germline CDR1 is MNHEY and CDR2 is SVGAGI. The DNA for the CDR3 is TGTGCCAGCAGAGGGACAGGGTCTAATGAAAAACTGTTTTTT. This gives the protein CASRGTGSNEKLFF.

This chain links TRBV27 with TRBJ1-2, with a weak D call TRBD1 (6 bases). The V end lost 5 bases, the J end lost 7 bases, and 17 bases lay between the germline ends. This CDR3 has 14 amino acids. Germline V gives CDR1 MNHEY, CDR2 SMNVEV (reference sequence). The CDR3 bases are TGTGCCAGCAGTACAGTACAGGGTCGGGGTGGCTACACCTTC. Amino acid sequence: CASSTVQGRGGYTF.

This clone was observed a few times. CDR3 nucleotides: TGTGCCAGCTCGGGATGGGACAGGGTTACCTATGGCTACACCTTC. Translated, it gives CASSGWDRVTYGYTF. The rearrangement joins TRBV19 to TRBJ1-2, with TRBD1 matching 9 bases. CDR1 LNHDA and CDR2 SQIVND come from the germline V gene (reference sequence). After removal of 9 bases from V and 4 bases from J, the junction contained 12 bases not matched to a gene. CDR3 size: 15 residues.

The chain recombines TRBV27 with TRBJ2-5; 9 bases are shared with TRBD2. Germline V gives CDR1 MNHEY, CDR2 SMNVEV (reference sequence). V lost 4 bases, J lost 5 bases, and 8 bases stayed unmatched. This CDR3 has 15 residues. Here the CDR3 DNA reads TGTGCCAGCAGTTCCAGCGGGGGGTTCGCGGAGACCCAGTACTTC. This sequence encodes CASSSSGGFAETQYF.

This clone has a handful of counts. This chain uses TRBV2 with TRBJ1-5; 8 nucleotides agree with TRBD1. The germline gives CDR1 SNHLY, CDR2 FYNNEI. This CDR3 comprises 15 residues. Trimming took 8 bases from V and 0 from J; bases not matched to a gene: 6. The CDR3 DNA sequence: TGTGCCAGCCTCCCGACAGGGGCTAGCAATCAGCCCCAGCATTTT. Protein product: CASLPTGASNQPQHF.

The V and J genes are TRBV5-5 and TRBJ2-7; 7 nucleotides line up with TRBD1. V trimming: 0 bases; J trimming: 7 bases; junction bases outside the gene matches: 7. This CDR3 has 14 residues. Germline CDR1 is SGHKS and CDR2 is YYEKEE (reference sequence). The CDR3 protein is CASSLDGTAREQYV. The CDR3 DNA is TGTGCCAGCAGCTTGGACGGGACAGCACGGGAGCAGTACGTC.

Comment on this clone: The junction shows a germline mismatch at one end, possibly a read error. The chain has TRBV4-2 and TRBJ2-1; D is possibly TRBD2 (5 bases). The CDR3 totals 18 residues. Germline CDR1 and CDR2: LGHNA and YNFKEQ. The CDR3 nucleotides are TGTGCCAGCAGCCAAGTATTCTCGGTGAGCGGAGGATACAATGAGCGGTTCTTC. It translates to CASSQVFSVSGGYNERFF.

The chain recombines TRBV4-1 with TRBJ2-5, with TRBD1 matching over 9 bases. The V gene end was trimmed by 5 bases and the J gene end by 5 bases; junction bases not matched to a gene: 9. The CDR3 runs to 15 residues. Germline CDR1 reads MGHRA; CDR2 reads YSYEKL. CDR3 DNA sequence: TGCGCCAGCAGCGCACAGGGGGCAGGAGTGGAGACCCAGTACTTC. Protein product: CASSAQGAGVETQYF.

In DNA, the CDR3 is TGCGCCAGCAGCTTGGGGACAGAGAACACCGGGGAGCTGTTTTTT. Translating it yields CASSLGTENTGELFF. The chain carries TRBV5-1 and TRBJ2-2; a possible D gene is TRBD1 (6 bases). With 0 bases removed from V and 1 base from J, the gap between germline ends came to 7 bases. CDR1 is SGHRS and CDR2 is YFSETQ in the germline V gene. The CDR3 sequence is 15 residues long. Together with reference TRBV5-1 and TRBJ2-2, the CDR3 gives the full variable domain: KAGVTQTPRYLIKTRGQQVTLSCSPISGHRSVSWYQQTPGQGLQFLFEYFSETQRNKGNFPGRFSGRQFSNSRSEMNVSTLELGDSALYLCASSLGTENTGELFFGEGSRLTVL.

In DNA, the CDR3 is TGTGCCACCAGAAGGGACATCCTTAGCAATCAGCCCCAGCATTTT. This encodes CATRRDILSNQPQHF. The V and J genes are TRBV6-5 and TRBJ1-5; tentative D call: TRBD1 (6 bases). The CDR3 consists of 15 residues. V shed 10 bases and J shed 0 bases, with 16 bases lying between them. The germline V gene has CDR1 MNHEY and CDR2 SVGAGI.

The J gene is TRBJ2-3, the V gene TRBV5-1; D is perhaps TRBD1 (5 bases). CDR3 size: 17 residues. Deletions cut 0 bases from V and 2 bases from J, with 16 bases between. Looked up from germline, CDR1 is SGHRS and CDR2 is YFSETQ. This CDR3 is CASSLGQGLRYTDTQYF. CDR3 in DNA: TGCGCCAGCAGCTTGGGTCAGGGTCTGAGATACACAGATACGCAGTATTTT.

The chain joins TRBV28 to TRBJ2-1; 10 bases agree with TRBD2. The CDR3 loop spans 15 amino acids. CDR1 MDHEN and CDR2 SYDVKM come from the germline V gene. Losses at the gene ends were 3 bases for V and 4 bases for J; bases not matched to a gene: 3. CDR3 residues: CASSFIAGGYNEQFF. As DNA, the CDR3 is TGTGCCAGCAGTTTCATAGCGGGGGGATACAATGAGCAGTTCTTC.

The chain uses TRBV7-3 and TRBJ2-2; 7 bases map to TRBD2. Germline-derived CDR1 and CDR2 are SGHTA and FQGTGA. This CDR3 has 16 residues. V was clipped by 4 bases and J by 6 bases; unmatched bases: 11. The CDR3 coding sequence is TGTGCCAGCAGCTCCTCGGGGGGAGGGAATTCCGGGGAGCTGTTTTTT. Its translation is CASSSSGGGNSGELFF.

The chain is built from TRBV9 and TRBJ1-1; TRBD1 matches 11 bases. CDR1 is SGDLS and CDR2 is YYNGEE in the germline V gene. The length of the CDR3 is 16 residues. With 0 bases clipped from V and 12 bases from J, the junction kept 13 bases outside the gene matches. CDR3 DNA: TGTGCCAGCAGCGTAGTTCAGATTGGGACAGGGGGTCGGACTTTCTTT. Translation: CASSVVQIGTGGRTFF.

This clone is a singleton in its sample. The genes are TRBV28 and TRBJ1-5, with D perhaps matching TRBD1 (6 bases). The germline V and J ends were trimmed by 2 bases and 3 bases, with 17 bases remaining between them. This CDR3 comprises 17 residues. Per the germline V gene, CDR1 is MDHEN and CDR2 is SYDVKM. Here the CDR3 reads CASSLIGGGAPNQPQHF. The CDR3 DNA reads TGTGCCAGCAGTTTAATTGGGGGGGGCGCCCCCAATCAGCCCCAGCATTTT.

This CDR3 reads CASGTPLGSTDTQYF. CDR3 DNA: TGTGCCAGCGGCACGCCTCTCGGGAGCACAGATACGCAGTATTTT. The genes are TRBV7-2 and TRBJ2-3, with no clear D. V was cut by 8 bases and J by 0 bases, with 15 bases left in between. This CDR3 region has 15 residues. Germline-derived CDR1 and CDR2 are SGHTA and FQGNSA.

The chain links TRBV5-1 to TRBJ2-7, with TRBD1 identical over 7 bases. Trimming at V came to 3 bases and at J to 0 bases, leaving 6 bases not matched to a gene. CDR1 SGHRS and CDR2 YFSETQ come from the germline V gene. The CDR3 is made up of 15 amino acids. The CDR3 DNA follows: TGCGCCAGCAGCTCTATGACAGGGATCTCCTACGAGCAGTACTTC. Amino acids: CASSSMTGISYEQYF.

V gene TRBV6-1 combines with J gene TRBJ2-2, with no clear D. CDR3 length equals 10 residues. The V end was cut by 9 bases, the J end by 8 bases, with 7 bases between. CDR1 and CDR2 from the germline V gene are MNHNS and SASEGT. The DNA of the CDR3 is TGTGCCAGTAGAAAGGGGGAGCTGTTTTTT. This sequence encodes CASRKGELFF.

The J gene is TRBJ2-3, the V gene TRBV5-1; TRBD2 might be the D (5 bases). The CDR3 runs to 13 residues. Trimming cost V 3 bases and J 5 bases, with 10 bases left between them. Per germline, CDR1 SGHRS and CDR2 YFSETQ. The CDR3 region has the DNA TGCGCCAGCAGCTACCAGGAGGAAGATACGCAGTATTTT. This encodes CASSYQEEDTQYF. The complete variable domain, with remaining parts taken from reference TRBV5-1 and TRBJ2-3, reads KAGVTQTPRYLIKTRGQQVTLSCSPISGHRSVSWYQQTPGQGLQFLFEYFSETQRNKGNFPGRFSGRQFSNSRSEMNVSTLELGDSALYLCASSYQEEDTQYFGPGTRLTVL.

The chain uses TRBV7-2 and TRBJ2-2, with 7 bases aligning to TRBD1. With V trimmed by 4 bases and J by 3 bases, 5 bases remained unmatched. This CDR3 region has 15 residues. Germline assignment: CDR1 SGHTA and CDR2 FQGNSA. CDR3 bases: TGTGCCAGCAGCTCTAGGGGGCAGGACACCGGGGAGCTGTTTTTT. Protein: CASSSRGQDTGELFF. Combining the CDR3 with reference TRBV7-2 and TRBJ2-2 gives the whole variable domain GAGVSQSPSNKVTEKGKDVELRCDPISGHTALYWYRQSLGQGLEFLIYFQGNSAPDKSGLPSDRFSAERTGGSVSTLTIQRTQQEDSAVYLCASSSRGQDTGELFFGEGSRLTVL.